The clone carrying this TCR beta chain was observed at least ten times. What it binds is unknown. The record originates from a study of blood T cells in healthy people across ages. Findings and limits, study-wide: More naive CD4+ cells and higher diversity were found in long-lived than in aged donors.

V shed 4 bases, J shed 4 bases, and the junction held 12 bases outside the gene matches. This CDR3 has 16 amino acids. In germline, CDR1 is MGHRA, CDR2 YSYEKL. Using a J-beta primer mix together with a sample-barcoded 5' primer, a second PCR was run for 7 to 11 cycles. Each CDR3 protein gets one entry after TCRdb re-called the 5' RACE reads with MiXCR. Counted here are hundreds of thousands of distinct CDR3 sequences, about 42% occurring once; the ten biggest clones make up approximately 19%. The rearrangement joins TRBV4-1 to TRBJ2-5; the match to TRBD1 covers 7 bases. This receptor was obtained from a man aged 55 to 69 in good health. What was sequenced was blood. CDR3 in DNA: TGCGCCAGCAGCCCTACGACAGGGCAGGGACGAGAGACCCAGTACTTC. Protein sequence: CASSPTTGQGRETQYF.